Listed below are T cell receptor beta chains from one sample, sequenced in a study of PD-L1 blockade in urothelial cancer. The data were produced by immunoSEQ multiplex PCR, yet TCRdb's version contains in-frame clones alone and is incomplete. The table includes fewer than 50,000 clones, more than 80% detected once. Sequenced here: PBMCs, sampled around atezolizumab (anti-PD-L1) treatment. The receptors stem from a man aged 65 to 79 with urothelial cancer. CDR3s include the opening cysteine and the closing phenylalanine or tryptophan. D genes are given only for firm matches. Expanded clones get a size class; other rows say once, few or many, or leave the size out.

clone size: NA
D gene: TRBD2
J gene: TRBJ2-1
V gene: TRBV6-5
CDR3 DNA: TGTGCCAGCAGTCCCCTGGGGGGGTGGAATGAGCAGTTCTTC
CDR3 protein: CASSPLGGWNEQFF

clone size: NA
D gene: NA
J gene: TRBJ2-3
V gene: TRBV25-1
CDR3 DNA: TGTGCCAGCAGTGAGGGGACTTTCACAGATACGCAGTATTTT
CDR3 protein: CASSEGTFTDTQYF

clone size: NA
D gene: NA
J gene: TRBJ2-2
V gene: TRBV9
CDR3 DNA: TGTGCCAGCAGCGTAGTATCGCTAGGCGGGGAGCTGTTTTTT
CDR3 protein: CASSVVSLGGELFF

clone size: once
D gene: NA
J gene: TRBJ2-1
V gene: TRBV5-6
CDR3 DNA: TGTGCCAGCACATACACGCGGGTCCTCTCCTACAATGAGCAGTTCTTC
CDR3 protein: CASTYTRVLSYNEQFF

clone size: NA
D gene: NA
J gene: TRBJ1-3
V gene: TRBV29-1
CDR3 DNA: TGCAGCGCCCGACCCGCCGGGGTAGGAGGAAACACCATATATTTT
CDR3 protein: CSARPAGVGGNTIYF

clone size: NA
D gene: NA
J gene: TRBJ1-1
V gene: TRBV9
CDR3 DNA: TGTGCCAGCAGCGTGGGGAGCGTGAACACTGAAGCTTTCTTT
CDR3 protein: CASSVGSVNTEAFF

clone size: NA
D gene: NA
J gene: TRBJ1-4
V gene: TRBV4-1
CDR3 DNA: TGCGCCAGCAGCCAAGGAGGGAGCACTAATGAAAAACTGTTTTTT
CDR3 protein: CASSQGGSTNEKLFF

clone size: NA
D gene: TRBD1
J gene: TRBJ1-2
V gene: TRBV27
CDR3 DNA: TGTGCCAGCAGTCCAATTTCGACAGGGGGCGCGTATGGCTACACCTTC
CDR3 protein: CASSPISTGGAYGYTF

clone size: NA
D gene: NA
J gene: TRBJ2-1
V gene: TRBV12-2
CDR3 DNA: TGTGCAAGTCGCTTAGCGCAGCCAGGGGGCGCGATCCGGCAGTTCTTC
CDR3 protein: CASRLAQPGGAIRQFF

clone size: NA
D gene: NA
J gene: TRBJ2-5
V gene: TRBV28
CDR3 DNA: TGTGCCAGCAGTTTGGACGGGGGTTGGGAGACCCAGTACTTC
CDR3 protein: CASSLDGGWETQYF

clone size: NA
D gene: TRBD1
J gene: TRBJ2-7
V gene: TRBV10-1
CDR3 DNA: TGCGCCAGCAGATGGACAGGGGGTTTCAATAGCTCCTACGAGCAGTACTTC
CDR3 protein: CASRWTGGFNSSYEQYF

clone size: NA
D gene: NA
J gene: TRBJ1-3
V gene: TRBV7-8
CDR3 DNA: TGTGCCAGCACCAACTTACTTCGGGGGGCAACTGGAAACACCATATATTTT
CDR3 protein: CASTNLLRGATGNTIYF

clone size: NA
D gene: TRBD1
J gene: TRBJ1-2
V gene: TRBV19
CDR3 DNA: TGTGCCAGTAGTTCTTCGACAGGGAACTATGGCTACACCTTC
CDR3 protein: CASSSSTGNYGYTF

clone size: NA
D gene: TRBD2
J gene: TRBJ2-5
V gene: TRBV19
CDR3 DNA: TGTGCCAGTAGCTCTAGCGGGCCCTTCGAGACCCAGTACTTC
CDR3 protein: CASSSSGPFETQYF

clone size: NA
D gene: TRBD2
J gene: TRBJ2-3
V gene: TRBV28
CDR3 DNA: TGTGCCAGCAGTTCCCTTAGACTAGCGGGAGTAGATACGCAGTATTTT
CDR3 protein: CASSSLRLAGVDTQYF

clone size: NA
D gene: TRBD1
J gene: TRBJ1-1
V gene: TRBV7-9
CDR3 DNA: TGTGCCAGCAGCTATGGGACAGGGGACACTGAAGCTTTCTTT
CDR3 protein: CASSYGTGDTEAFF

clone size: few
D gene: TRBD2
J gene: TRBJ2-5
V gene: TRBV28
CDR3 DNA: TGTGCCAGCAGTGTAGCGGGACCCCAAGAGACCCAGTACTTC
CDR3 protein: CASSVAGPQETQYF

clone size: NA
D gene: NA
J gene: TRBJ1-2
V gene: TRBV5-1
CDR3 DNA: TGCGCCAGCAGCTCAGGGGAGATCTATGGCTACACCTTC
CDR3 protein: CASSSGEIYGYTF

clone size: NA
D gene: TRBD1
J gene: TRBJ2-2
V gene: TRBV19
CDR3 DNA: TGTGCCAGTGAGAGACAGGGGACTGGCGGGGAGCTGTTTTTT
CDR3 protein: CASERQGTGGELFF

clone size: NA
D gene: NA
J gene: TRBJ2-1
V gene: TRBV14
CDR3 DNA: TGTGCCAGCAGCCAAGGCCTAGCGCCGTCTGAGCAGTTCTTC
CDR3 protein: CASSQGLAPSEQFF

clone size: once
D gene: TRBD2
J gene: TRBJ2-1
V gene: TRBV7-3
CDR3 DNA: TGTGCCAGCAGCCGGACTAGCGGGAGGGAGCAGTTCTTC
CDR3 protein: CASSRTSGREQFF

clone size: NA
D gene: TRBD1
J gene: TRBJ1-5
V gene: TRBV18
CDR3 DNA: TGTGCCAGCTCACCGACAGGGGGCAATCAGCCCCAGCATTTT
CDR3 protein: CASSPTGGNQPQHF

clone size: NA
D gene: TRBD1
J gene: TRBJ1-1
V gene: TRBV6-5
CDR3 DNA: TGTGCCAGCAGTAAAAGGACAGGCGGGGACTTCTTT
CDR3 protein: CASSKRTGGDFF

clone size: once
D gene: TRBD1
J gene: TRBJ1-3
V gene: TRBV9
CDR3 DNA: TGTGCCAGCAGCGTAGGGGGGACAGGTACGAGGAACACCATATATTTT
CDR3 protein: CASSVGGTGTRNTIYF

clone size: NA
D gene: TRBD1
J gene: TRBJ2-7
V gene: TRBV25-1
CDR3 DNA: TGTGCCAGCAGTGATAGCGGACAGGGAAACTCGGCCGAGCAGTACTTC
CDR3 protein: CASSDSGQGNSAEQYF

clone size: once
D gene: NA
J gene: TRBJ2-7
V gene: TRBV5-8
CDR3 DNA: TGTGCCAGCAGCTTGTACAGCCAGGGGTCCTACGAGCAGTACTTC
CDR3 protein: CASSLYSQGSYEQYF

clone size: NA
D gene: TRBD2
J gene: TRBJ2-7
V gene: TRBV5-1
CDR3 DNA: TGCGCCAGCAGCTTGGACCGGCGGGGGTACGAGCAGTACTTC
CDR3 protein: CASSLDRRGYEQYF